The clone carrying this T cell receptor (beta chain) was recorded many times. Its antigen is as yet unknown. The sample originates from a study of T cell repertoires in cytomegalovirus infection. For the study at large: Signatures in public TCR beta sequences pointed to both CMV infection and matching HLA type.

Trimming left V 0 bases short and J 1 base short, with 9 bases between. Germline CDR1 and CDR2: MGHRA and YSYEKL. This CDR3 contains 15 residues. Each CDR3 protein gets one entry after TCRdb re-called the reads with MiXCR. The sample contains hundreds of thousands of distinct CDR3 sequences, roughly 26% of which appear only once. Findings and limits, study-wide: The ex vivo response was dominated by HLA-C-restricted CMV-specific TCR beta clonotypes.

The rearrangement links TRBV4-1 to TRBJ1-2; D not resolved. This clonotype originated in a human donor in good health (CMV status not recorded). Some clones in this sample may be carry-over from other donors' samples. Sample: CD8+ T cells from PBMCs. The CDR3 reads CASSQEAAYNYGYTF. The CDR3 region has the DNA TGCGCCAGCAGCCAAGAGGCAGCGTATAACTATGGCTACACCTTC.